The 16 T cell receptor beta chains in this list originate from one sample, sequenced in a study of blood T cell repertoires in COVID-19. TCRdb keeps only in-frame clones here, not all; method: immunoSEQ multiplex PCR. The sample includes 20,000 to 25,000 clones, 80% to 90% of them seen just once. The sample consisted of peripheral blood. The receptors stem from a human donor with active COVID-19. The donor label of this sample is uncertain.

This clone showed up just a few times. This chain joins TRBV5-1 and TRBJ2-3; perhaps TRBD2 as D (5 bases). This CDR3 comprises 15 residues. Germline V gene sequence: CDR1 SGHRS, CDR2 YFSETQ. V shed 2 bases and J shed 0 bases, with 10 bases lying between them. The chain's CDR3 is CASSFKGSSTDTQYF. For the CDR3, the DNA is TGCGCCAGCAGCTTTAAAGGGAGTAGCACAGATACGCAGTATTTT.

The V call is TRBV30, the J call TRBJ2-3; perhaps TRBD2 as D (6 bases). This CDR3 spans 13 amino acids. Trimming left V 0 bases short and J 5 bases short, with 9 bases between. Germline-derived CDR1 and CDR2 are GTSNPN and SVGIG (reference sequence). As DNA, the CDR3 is TGTGCCTGGAGTGTATTCGGGGGAGATACGCAGTATTTT. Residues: CAWSVFGGDTQYF.

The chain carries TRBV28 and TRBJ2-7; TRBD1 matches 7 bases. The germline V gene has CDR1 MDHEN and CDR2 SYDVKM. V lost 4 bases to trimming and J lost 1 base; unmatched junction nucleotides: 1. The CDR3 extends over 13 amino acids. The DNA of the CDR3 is TGTGCCAGCAGTTCGGGACAGTCCTACGAGCAGTACTTC. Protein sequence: CASSSGQSYEQYF.

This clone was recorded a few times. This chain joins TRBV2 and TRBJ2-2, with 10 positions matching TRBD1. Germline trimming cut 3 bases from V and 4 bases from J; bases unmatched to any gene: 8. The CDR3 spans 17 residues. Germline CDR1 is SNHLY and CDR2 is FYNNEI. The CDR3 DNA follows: TGTGCCAGCAGTGATTTGGGCGGGACAGGGGTCACCGGGGAGCTGTTTTTT. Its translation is CASSDLGGTGVTGELFF.

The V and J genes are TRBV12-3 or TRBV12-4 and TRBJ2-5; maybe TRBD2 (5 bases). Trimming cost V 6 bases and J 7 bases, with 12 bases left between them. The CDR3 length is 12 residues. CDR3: CASRPGEGTQYF. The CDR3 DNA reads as TGTGCCAGCAGGCCGGGTGAGGGGACCCAGTACTTC.

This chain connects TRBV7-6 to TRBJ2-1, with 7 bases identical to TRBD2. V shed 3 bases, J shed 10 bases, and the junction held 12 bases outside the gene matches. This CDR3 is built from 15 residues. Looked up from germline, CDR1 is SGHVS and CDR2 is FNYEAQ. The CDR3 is CASSFGGLVAREQFF. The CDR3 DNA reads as TGTGCCAGCAGCTTTGGTGGACTAGTCGCCCGAGAGCAGTTCTTC. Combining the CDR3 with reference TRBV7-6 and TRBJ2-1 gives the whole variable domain GAGVSQSPRYKVTKRGQDVALRCDPISGHVSLYWYRQALGQGPEFLTYFNYEAQQDKSGLPNDRFSAERPEGSISTLTIQRTEQRDSAMYRCASSFGGLVAREQFFGPGTRLTVL.

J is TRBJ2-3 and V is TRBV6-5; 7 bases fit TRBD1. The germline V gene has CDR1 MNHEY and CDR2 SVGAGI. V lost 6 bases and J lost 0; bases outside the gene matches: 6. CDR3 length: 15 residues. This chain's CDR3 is CASSQGVTSTDTQYF. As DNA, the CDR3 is TGTGCCAGCAGCCAGGGGGTTACTAGCACAGATACGCAGTATTTT.

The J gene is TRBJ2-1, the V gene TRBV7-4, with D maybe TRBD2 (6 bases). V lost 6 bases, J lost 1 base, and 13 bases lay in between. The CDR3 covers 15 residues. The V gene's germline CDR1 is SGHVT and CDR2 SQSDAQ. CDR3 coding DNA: TGTGCCAGCAGGTCGGGGCGGGGATCCTACAATGAGCAGTTCTTC. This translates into CASRSGRGSYNEQFF.

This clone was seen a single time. CDR3 nucleotide sequence: TGCGCCAGCAGCCAAAGCCCGGAGGGTTACGAGCAGTACTTC. Translated: CASSQSPEGYEQYF. V gene TRBV4-1 combines with J gene TRBJ2-7; D may be TRBD2 (6 bases). Germline V CDR1 and CDR2: MGHRA, YSYEKL. The length of the CDR3 is 14 residues. Deletions cut 2 bases from V and 4 bases from J, with 12 bases between.

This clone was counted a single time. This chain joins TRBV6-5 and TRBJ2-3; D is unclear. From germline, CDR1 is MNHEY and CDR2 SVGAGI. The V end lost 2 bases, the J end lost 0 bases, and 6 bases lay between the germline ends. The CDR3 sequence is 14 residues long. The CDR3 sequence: CASSYESSTDTQYF. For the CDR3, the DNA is TGTGCCAGCAGTTACGAGAGTAGCACAGATACGCAGTATTTT.

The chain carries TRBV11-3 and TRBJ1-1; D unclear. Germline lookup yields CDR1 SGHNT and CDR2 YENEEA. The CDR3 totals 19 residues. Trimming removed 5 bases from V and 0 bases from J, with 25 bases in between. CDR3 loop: CASSLSWQASLFMNTEAFF. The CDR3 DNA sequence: TGTGCCAGCAGCCTGTCGTGGCAGGCATCCTTATTCATGAACACTGAAGCTTTCTTT.

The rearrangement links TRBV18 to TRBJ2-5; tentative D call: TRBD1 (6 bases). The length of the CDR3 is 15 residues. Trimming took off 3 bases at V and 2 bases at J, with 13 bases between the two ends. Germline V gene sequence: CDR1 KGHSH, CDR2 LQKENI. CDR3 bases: TGTGCCAGCTCACCCATACAGGGCCCGCAAGAGACCCAGTACTTC. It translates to CASSPIQGPQETQYF.

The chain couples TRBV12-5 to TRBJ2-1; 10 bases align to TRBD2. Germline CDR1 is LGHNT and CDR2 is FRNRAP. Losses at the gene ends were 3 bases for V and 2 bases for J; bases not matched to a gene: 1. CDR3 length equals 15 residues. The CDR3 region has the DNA TGTGCTAGTGGTTTAACTAGCGGGGCCTACAATGAGCAGTTCTTC. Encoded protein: CASGLTSGAYNEQFF.

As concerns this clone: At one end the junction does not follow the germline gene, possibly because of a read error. The CDR3 DNA follows: TGTGCCAGCAGCCCCTCTCGGGCCAACGTCCTGACTTTC. This codes for CASSPSRANVLTF. This chain connects TRBV7-3 to TRBJ2-6; D gene uncertain. Per germline, CDR1 SGHTA and CDR2 FQGTGA. This CDR3 spans 13 amino acids.

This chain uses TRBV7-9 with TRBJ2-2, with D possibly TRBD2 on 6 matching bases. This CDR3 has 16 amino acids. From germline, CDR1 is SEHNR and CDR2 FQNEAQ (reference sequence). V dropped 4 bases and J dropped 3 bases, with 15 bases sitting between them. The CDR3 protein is CASSSLSGGHTGELFF. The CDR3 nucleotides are TGTGCCAGCAGCTCTTTGTCCGGGGGACACACCGGGGAGCTGTTTTTT. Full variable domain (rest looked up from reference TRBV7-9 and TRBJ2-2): DTGVSQNPRHKITKRGQNVTFRCDPISEHNRLYWYRQTLGQGPEFLTYFQNEAQLEKSRLLSDRFSAERPKGSFSTLEIQRTEQGDSAMYLCASSSLSGGHTGELFFGEGSRLTVL.

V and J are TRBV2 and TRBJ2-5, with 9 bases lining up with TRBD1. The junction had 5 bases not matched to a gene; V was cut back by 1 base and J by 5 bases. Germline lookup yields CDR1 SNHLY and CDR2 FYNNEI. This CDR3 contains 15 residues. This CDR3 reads CASSEDRGRWETQYF. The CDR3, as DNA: TGTGCCAGCAGTGAAGACAGGGGGCGATGGGAGACCCAGTACTTC. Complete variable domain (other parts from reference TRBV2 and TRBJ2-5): EPEVTQTPSHQVTQMGQEVILRCVPISNHLYFYWYRQILGQKVEFLVSFYNNEISEKSEIFDDQFSVERPDGSNFTLKIRSTKLEDSAMYFCASSEDRGRWETQYFGPGTRLLVL.